Below are 17 T cell receptor beta chains sequenced from a single sample in a study of T cell changes during pregnancy in multiple sclerosis. Libraries were prepared by immunoSEQ multiplex PCR; TCRdb keeps only in-frame clonotypes and omits some of them. The sample has some 70,000 clones; 90% are singletons. The starting material was peripheral blood, obtained in the third trimester of pregnancy. These receptors were taken from a female donor with multiple sclerosis, enrolled in a pregnancy study.

This chain links TRBV28 with TRBJ1-2; 7 bases fit TRBD1. This CDR3 is 15 amino acids long. The V segment lost 4 bases and the J segment 5 bases; nucleotides outside the gene matches: 10. Germline lookup yields CDR1 MDHEN and CDR2 SYDVKM. Here the CDR3 reads CASSYRDRDIYGYTF. The CDR3 bases are TGTGCCAGCAGTTACCGGGACAGAGATATTTATGGCTACACCTTC.

The CDR3 is CASSLRSGFNTEAFF. In nucleotides, the CDR3 is TGTGCCAGCAGCTTACGGTCGGGGTTTAACACTGAAGCTTTCTTT. The rearrangement uses TRBV7-2 and TRBJ1-1, with no clear D. Germline loops: CDR1 SGHTA, CDR2 FQGNSA. Trimming took 2 bases from V and 2 from J, leaving 12 bases between them. CDR3 length: 15 amino acids.

The chain is built from TRBV5-5 and TRBJ1-4; D is unresolved. The CDR3 loop spans 14 amino acids. Per germline, CDR1 SGHKS and CDR2 YYEKEE (reference sequence). The V gene lost 1 base and the J gene lost 0 bases, with 4 bases spanning the gap. The CDR3 DNA reads as TGTGCCAGCAGCTTGTCAGCAACTAATGAAAAACTGTTTTTT. This encodes CASSLSATNEKLFF.

The rearrangement uses TRBV20-1 and TRBJ1-2; TRBD1 might be the D (5 bases). CDR3 length: 11 residues. CDR1 and CDR2 from the germline V gene are DFQATT and SNEGSKA (reference sequence). Deletions cut 3 bases from V and 5 bases from J, with 7 bases between. The CDR3 loop reads CSARGGYGYTF. CDR3 sequence (DNA): TGCAGTGCTAGGGGGGGATATGGCTACACCTTC.

The chain joins TRBV7-6 to TRBJ1-1, with TRBD1 as a possible D gene (5 bases). Germline values: CDR1 SGHVS, CDR2 FNYEAQ. The CDR3 runs 14 residues. V lost 2 bases and J 6 bases, leaving 13 bases between the germline ends. CDR3 protein: CASSLRGAVSEAFF. CDR3 in DNA: TGTGCCAGCAGCTTAAGGGGCGCAGTCTCTGAAGCTTTCTTT.

The chain links TRBV7-9 to TRBJ2-5; the match to TRBD2 covers 7 bases. The germline V gene has CDR1 SEHNR and CDR2 FQNEAQ (reference sequence). Germline trimming cut 4 bases from V and 5 bases from J; bases unmatched to any gene: 7. CDR3 length equals 14 residues. The CDR3 spells CASSWEGRGETQYF. The DNA for the CDR3 is TGTGCCAGCAGCTGGGAGGGACGAGGGGAGACCCAGTACTTC.

The genes are TRBV10-3 and TRBJ2-3; 10 bases are shared with TRBD2. This CDR3 comprises 13 residues. J was trimmed by 7 bases and V by 6 bases; bases with no gene match: 4. Germline-derived CDR1 and CDR2 are ENHRY and SYGVKD. The CDR3 bases are TGTGCCATCAGCGGACTAGCGGTGAATACGCAGTATTTT. Protein: CAISGLAVNTQYF.

The V call is TRBV29-1, the J call TRBJ1-5, with D tentatively TRBD1 (6 bases). This CDR3 region has 15 residues. Trimming removed 6 bases at V and 4 bases at J, with 19 bases between. Germline-derived CDR1 and CDR2 are SQVTM and ANQGSEA. The CDR3 region is CSVNGDRDKNQPQHF. Here the CDR3 DNA reads TGCAGCGTAAACGGGGACCGGGACAAAAATCAGCCCCAGCATTTT.

The J gene is TRBJ1-1, the V gene TRBV7-2, with TRBD1 matching 9 bases. Germline V lookup: CDR1 SGHTA, CDR2 FQGNSA. CDR3 length equals 15 residues. V lost 4 bases to trimming and J lost 3 bases; unmatched junction nucleotides: 6. CDR3 sequence: CASSSRQGGDTEAFF. The DNA for the CDR3 is TGTGCCAGCAGCTCTCGACAGGGGGGTGACACTGAAGCTTTCTTT. Supplemented by reference TRBV7-2 and TRBJ1-1, the full variable domain reads GAGVSQSPSNKVTEKGKDVELRCDPISGHTALYWYRQSLGQGLEFLIYFQGNSAPDKSGLPSDRFSAERTGGSVSTLTIQRTQQEDSAVYLCASSSRQGGDTEAFFGQGTRLTVV.

V usage is TRBV5-4 and J usage is TRBJ2-5, with a tentative D call TRBD1 (6 bases). CDR3 length: 15 residues. The germline gives CDR1 SGHNT, CDR2 YYREEE (reference sequence). V lost 4 bases to trimming and J lost 0 bases, with 13 bases between them. The CDR3 loop reads CASSLDSGYQETQYF. The CDR3, as DNA: TGTGCCAGCAGCCTGGACAGCGGTTACCAAGAGACCCAGTACTTC.

The chain is built from TRBV5-1 and TRBJ1-2; D gene unclear. V was shortened by 4 bases and J by 3 bases, with 10 bases between the two germline ends. This CDR3 is 13 amino acids long. CDR1 SGHRS and CDR2 YFSETQ come from the germline V gene. CDR3 sequence reads: CASSPGVDYGYTF. The CDR3, as DNA: TGCGCCAGCAGCCCCGGGGTGGACTATGGCTACACCTTC.

This clone appeared a few times. The V gene is TRBV18, the J gene TRBJ2-1, with TRBD2 matching 9 bases. V shed 3 bases, J shed 4 bases, and the junction held 7 bases outside the gene matches. There are 16 residues in the CDR3. Per germline, CDR1 KGHSH and CDR2 LQKENI. CDR3 DNA sequence: TGTGCCAGCTCACCGGGGCTAGCGGGGAAGTACAATGAGCAGTTCTTC. Its translation: CASSPGLAGKYNEQFF.

The chain couples TRBV30 to TRBJ2-1; 8 positions match TRBD2. From germline, CDR1 is GTSNPN and CDR2 SVGIG (reference sequence). The length of the CDR3 is 13 residues. The CDR3 nucleotides are TGTGCACGGGAGGGGGGACCTTACAATGAGCAGTTCTTC. This codes for CAREGGPYNEQFF.

V usage is TRBV29-1 and J usage is TRBJ2-3; D is possibly TRBD1 (5 bases). This CDR3 comprises 13 residues. CDR1 is SQVTM, CDR2 ANQGSEA, per germline. V dropped 5 bases and J dropped 3 bases, with 12 bases sitting between them. CDR3 nucleotide sequence: TGCAGCGTTACGACAGATATGACAGATACGCAGTATTTT. Its translation: CSVTTDMTDTQYF.

J is TRBJ2-7 and V is TRBV7-2, with TRBD1 as a possible D gene (6 bases). Germline CDR1 reads SGHTA; CDR2 reads FQGNSA. CDR3 size: 15 residues. The V and J ends lost 2 bases and 3 bases respectively, with 14 bases between them. The CDR3 here is CASSLSRGSGYEQYF. The CDR3 nucleotides read TGTGCCAGCAGCTTATCGAGGGGGAGCGGCTACGAGCAGTACTTC.

The chain recombines TRBV7-2 with TRBJ2-5; weak D call: TRBD1 (5 bases). The CDR3 is 13 residues long. The germline gives CDR1 SGHTA, CDR2 FQGNSA. The V end lost 4 bases, the J end lost 5 bases, and 11 bases lay between the germline ends. The CDR3 coding sequence is TGTGCCAGCAGCTCCAGGGTCTGGGAGACCCAGTACTTC. It translates to CASSSRVWETQYF.

The genes are TRBV7-6 and TRBJ2-7, with 11 positions matching TRBD1. V lost 5 bases to trimming and J lost 5 bases; unmatched junction nucleotides: 5. Germline lookup yields CDR1 SGHVS and CDR2 FNYEAQ. The CDR3 covers 14 residues. In DNA, the CDR3 is TGTGCCAGCAGCCCTGGGGGACAGGGGGACGAGCAGTACTTC. It codes for CASSPGGQGDEQYF.